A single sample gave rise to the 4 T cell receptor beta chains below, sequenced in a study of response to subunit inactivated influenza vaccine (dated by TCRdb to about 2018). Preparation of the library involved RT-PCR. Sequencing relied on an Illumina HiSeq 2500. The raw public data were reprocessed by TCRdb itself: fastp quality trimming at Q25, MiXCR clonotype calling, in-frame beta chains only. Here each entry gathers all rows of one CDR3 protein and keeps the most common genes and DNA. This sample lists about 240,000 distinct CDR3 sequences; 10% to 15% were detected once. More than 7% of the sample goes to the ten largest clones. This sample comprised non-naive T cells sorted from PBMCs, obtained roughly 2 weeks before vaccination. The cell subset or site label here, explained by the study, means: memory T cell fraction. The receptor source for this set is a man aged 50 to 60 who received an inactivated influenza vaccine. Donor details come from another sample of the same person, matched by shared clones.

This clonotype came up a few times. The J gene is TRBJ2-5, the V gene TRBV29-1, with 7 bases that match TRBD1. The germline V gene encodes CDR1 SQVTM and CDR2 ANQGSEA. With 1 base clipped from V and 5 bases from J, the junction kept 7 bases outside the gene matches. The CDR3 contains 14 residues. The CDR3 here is CSVEGTGVGETQYF. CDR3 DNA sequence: TGCAGCGTTGAAGGGACAGGAGTAGGGGAGACCCAGTACTTC.

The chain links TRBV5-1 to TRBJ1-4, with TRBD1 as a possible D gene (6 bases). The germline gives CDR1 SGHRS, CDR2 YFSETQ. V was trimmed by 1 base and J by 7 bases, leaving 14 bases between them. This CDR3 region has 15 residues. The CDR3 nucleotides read TGCGCCAGCAGCTTGTCGACAGGAGGGGGTGAAAAACTGTTTTTT. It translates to CASSLSTGGGEKLFF.

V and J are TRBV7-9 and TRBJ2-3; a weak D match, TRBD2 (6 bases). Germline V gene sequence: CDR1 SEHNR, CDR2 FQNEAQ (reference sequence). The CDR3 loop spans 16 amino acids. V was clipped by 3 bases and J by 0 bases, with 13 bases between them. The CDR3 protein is CASSFHLAGSTDTQYF. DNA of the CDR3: TGTGCCAGCAGCTTCCACCTGGCGGGGAGCACAGATACGCAGTATTTT.

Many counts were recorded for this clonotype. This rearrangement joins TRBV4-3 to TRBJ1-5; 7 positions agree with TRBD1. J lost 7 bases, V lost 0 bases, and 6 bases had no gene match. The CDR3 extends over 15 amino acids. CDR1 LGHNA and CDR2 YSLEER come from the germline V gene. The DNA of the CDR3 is TGCGCCAGCAGCCAAGATTACAACAGGGGACAGCCCCAGCATTTT. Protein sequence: CASSQDYNRGQPQHF.